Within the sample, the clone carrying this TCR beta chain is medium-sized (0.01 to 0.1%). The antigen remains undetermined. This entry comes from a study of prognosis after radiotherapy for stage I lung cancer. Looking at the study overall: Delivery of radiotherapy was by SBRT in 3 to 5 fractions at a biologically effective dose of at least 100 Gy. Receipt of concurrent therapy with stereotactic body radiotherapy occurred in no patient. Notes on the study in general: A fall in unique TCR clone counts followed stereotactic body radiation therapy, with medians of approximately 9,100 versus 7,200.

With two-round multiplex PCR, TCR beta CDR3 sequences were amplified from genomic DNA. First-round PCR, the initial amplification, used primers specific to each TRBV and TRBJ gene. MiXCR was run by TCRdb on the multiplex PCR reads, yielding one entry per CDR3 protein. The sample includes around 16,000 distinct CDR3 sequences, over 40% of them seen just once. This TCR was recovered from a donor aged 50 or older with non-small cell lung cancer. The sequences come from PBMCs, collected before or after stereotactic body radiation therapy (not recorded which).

The CDR3 loop reads CASSLVGVGRGPSGANVLTF. The CDR3 DNA reads as TGTGCCAGCAGCTTAGTGGGGGTGGGACGGGGACCCTCTGGGGCCAACGTCCTGACTTTC. The rearrangement joins TRBV11-2 to TRBJ2-6; D may be TRBD1 or TRBD2 (5 bases each). Per the germline V gene, CDR1 is SGHAT and CDR2 is FQNNGV. V dropped 1 base and J dropped 0 bases, with 19 bases sitting between them. The CDR3 has 20 residues.